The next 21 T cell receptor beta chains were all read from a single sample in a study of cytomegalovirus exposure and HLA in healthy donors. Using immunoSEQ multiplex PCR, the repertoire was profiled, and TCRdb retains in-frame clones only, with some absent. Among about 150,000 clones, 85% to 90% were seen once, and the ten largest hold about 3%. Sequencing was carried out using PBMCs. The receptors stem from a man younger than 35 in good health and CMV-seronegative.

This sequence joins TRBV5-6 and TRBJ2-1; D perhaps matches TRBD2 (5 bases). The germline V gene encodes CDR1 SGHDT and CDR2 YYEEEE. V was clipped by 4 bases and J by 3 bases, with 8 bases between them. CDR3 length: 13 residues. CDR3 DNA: TGTGCCAGCAGCCCCCGGGACTACAATGAGCAGTTCTTC. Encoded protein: CASSPRDYNEQFF.

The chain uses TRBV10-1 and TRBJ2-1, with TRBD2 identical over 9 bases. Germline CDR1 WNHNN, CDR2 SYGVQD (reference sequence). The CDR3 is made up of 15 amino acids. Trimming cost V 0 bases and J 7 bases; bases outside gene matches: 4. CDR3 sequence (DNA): TGCGCCAGCAGTGAGTCTGTAGCGGGGGCTAATGAGCAGTTCTTC. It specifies CASSESVAGANEQFF.

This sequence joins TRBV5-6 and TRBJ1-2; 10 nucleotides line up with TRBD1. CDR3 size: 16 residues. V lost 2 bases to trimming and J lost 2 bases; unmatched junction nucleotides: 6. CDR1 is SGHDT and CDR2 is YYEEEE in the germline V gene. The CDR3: CASSLLDRGENYGYTF. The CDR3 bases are TGTGCCAGCAGCTTACTGGACAGGGGGGAGAACTATGGCTACACCTTC. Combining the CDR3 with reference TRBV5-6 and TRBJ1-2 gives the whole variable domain DAGVTQSPTHLIKTRGQQVTLRCSPKSGHDTVSWYQQALGQGPQFIFQYYEEEERQRGNFPDRFSGHQFPNYSSELNVNALLLGDSALYLCASSLLDRGENYGYTFGSGTRLTVV.

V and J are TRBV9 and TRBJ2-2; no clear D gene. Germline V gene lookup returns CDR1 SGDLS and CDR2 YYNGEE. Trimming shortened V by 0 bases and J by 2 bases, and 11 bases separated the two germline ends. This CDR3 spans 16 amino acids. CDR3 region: CASSVVDSSNTGELFF. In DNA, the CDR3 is TGTGCCAGCAGCGTAGTGGATAGCTCTAACACCGGGGAGCTGTTTTTT.

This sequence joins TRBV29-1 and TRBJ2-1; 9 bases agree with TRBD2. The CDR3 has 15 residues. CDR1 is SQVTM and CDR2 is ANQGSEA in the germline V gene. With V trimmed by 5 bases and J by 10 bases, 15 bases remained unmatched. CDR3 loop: CSVRGGGAREGEQFF. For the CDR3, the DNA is TGCAGCGTTAGAGGCGGGGGGGCCCGGGAAGGCGAGCAGTTCTTC.

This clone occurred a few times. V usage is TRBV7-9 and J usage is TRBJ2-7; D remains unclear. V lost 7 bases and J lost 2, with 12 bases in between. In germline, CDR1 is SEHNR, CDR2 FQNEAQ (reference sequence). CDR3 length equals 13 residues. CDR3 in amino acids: CASTYPPAYEQYF. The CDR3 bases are TGTGCCAGCACCTACCCACCTGCCTACGAGCAGTACTTC.

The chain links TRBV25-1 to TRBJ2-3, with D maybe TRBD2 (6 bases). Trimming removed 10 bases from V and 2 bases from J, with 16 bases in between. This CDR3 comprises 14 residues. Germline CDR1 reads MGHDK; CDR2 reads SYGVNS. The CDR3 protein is CATQGGVPTDTQYF. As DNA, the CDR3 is TGTGCCACCCAAGGAGGGGTCCCCACAGATACGCAGTATTTT.

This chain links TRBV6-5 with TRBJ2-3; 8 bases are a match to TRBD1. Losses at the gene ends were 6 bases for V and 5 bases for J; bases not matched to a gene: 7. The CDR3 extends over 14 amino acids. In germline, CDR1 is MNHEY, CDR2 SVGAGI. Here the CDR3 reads CASREPGGKDTQYF. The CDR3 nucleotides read TGTGCCAGCAGGGAACCAGGGGGCAAAGATACGCAGTATTTT.

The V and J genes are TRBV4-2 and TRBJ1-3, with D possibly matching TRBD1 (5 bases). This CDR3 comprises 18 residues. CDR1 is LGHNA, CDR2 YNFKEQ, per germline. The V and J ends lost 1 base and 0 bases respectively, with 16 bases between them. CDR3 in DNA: TGTGCCAGCAGCCAAGTTTTAGGCGGGGGTTCCTCTGGAAACACCATATATTTT. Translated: CASSQVLGGGSSGNTIYF.

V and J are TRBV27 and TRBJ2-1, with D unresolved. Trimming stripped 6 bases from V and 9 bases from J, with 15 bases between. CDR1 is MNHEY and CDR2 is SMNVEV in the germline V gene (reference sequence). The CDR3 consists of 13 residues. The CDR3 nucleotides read TGTGCCAGCAGCCCCGGCGGAGTTAGTGAGCAGTTCTTC. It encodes CASSPGGVSEQFF.

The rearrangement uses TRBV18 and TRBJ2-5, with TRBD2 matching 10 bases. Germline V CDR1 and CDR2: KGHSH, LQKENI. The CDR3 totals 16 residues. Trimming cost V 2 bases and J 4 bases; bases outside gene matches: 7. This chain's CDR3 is CASSPMKAGGRETQYF. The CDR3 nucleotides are TGTGCCAGCTCACCAATGAAAGCGGGGGGGCGAGAGACCCAGTACTTC. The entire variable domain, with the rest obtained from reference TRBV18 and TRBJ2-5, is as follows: NAGVMQNPRHLVRRRGQEARLRCSPMKGHSHVYWYRQLPEEGLKFMVYLQKENIIDESGMPKERFSAEFPKEGPSILRIQQVVRGDSAAYFCASSPMKAGGRETQYFGPGTRLLVL.

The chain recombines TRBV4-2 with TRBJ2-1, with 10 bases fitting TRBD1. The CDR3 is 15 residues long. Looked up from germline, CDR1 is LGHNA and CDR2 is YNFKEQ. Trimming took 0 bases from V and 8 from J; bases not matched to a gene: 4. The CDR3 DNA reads TGTGCCAGCAGCCAAGAGGACAGGGGGATATATGAGCAGTTCTTC. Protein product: CASSQEDRGIYEQFF.

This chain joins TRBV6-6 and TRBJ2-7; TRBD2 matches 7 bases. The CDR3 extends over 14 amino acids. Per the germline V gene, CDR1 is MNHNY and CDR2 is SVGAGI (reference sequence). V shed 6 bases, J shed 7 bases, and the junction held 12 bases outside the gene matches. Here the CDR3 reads CASSQGLGQQEQYF. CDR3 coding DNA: TGTGCCAGCAGCCAAGGACTAGGCCAGCAAGAGCAGTACTTC.

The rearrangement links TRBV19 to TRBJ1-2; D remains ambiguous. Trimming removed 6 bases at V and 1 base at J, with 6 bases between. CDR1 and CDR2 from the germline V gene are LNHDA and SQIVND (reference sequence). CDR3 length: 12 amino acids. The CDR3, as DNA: TGTGCCAGTAGCTATAATAACTATGGCTACACCTTC. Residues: CASSYNNYGYTF. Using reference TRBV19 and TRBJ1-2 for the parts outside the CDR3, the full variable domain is DGGITQSPKYLFRKEGQNVTLSCEQNLNHDAMYWYRQDPGQGLRLIYYSQIVNDFQKGDIAEGYSVSREKKESFPLTVTSAQKNPTAFYLCASSYNNYGYTFGSGTRLTVV.

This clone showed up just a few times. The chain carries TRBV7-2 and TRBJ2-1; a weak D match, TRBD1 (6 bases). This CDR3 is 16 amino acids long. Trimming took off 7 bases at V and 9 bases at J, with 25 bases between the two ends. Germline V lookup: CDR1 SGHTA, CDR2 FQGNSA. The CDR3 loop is CASTPGVATTHSEQFF. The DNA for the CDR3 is TGTGCCAGCACCCCAGGGGTCGCCACCACCCACAGTGAGCAGTTCTTC.

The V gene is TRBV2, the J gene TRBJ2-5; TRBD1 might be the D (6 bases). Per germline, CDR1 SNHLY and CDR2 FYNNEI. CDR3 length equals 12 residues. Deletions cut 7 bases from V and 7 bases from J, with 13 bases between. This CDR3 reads CASIGRGRTQYF. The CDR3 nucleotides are TGTGCCAGCATAGGCAGGGGAAGGACCCAGTACTTC.

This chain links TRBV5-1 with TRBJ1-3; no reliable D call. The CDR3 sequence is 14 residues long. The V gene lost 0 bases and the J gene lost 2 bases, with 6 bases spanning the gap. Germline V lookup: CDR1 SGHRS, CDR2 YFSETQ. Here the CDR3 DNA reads TGCGCCAGCAGCTTGGGAGGGACTGGAAACACCATATATTTT. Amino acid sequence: CASSLGGTGNTIYF.

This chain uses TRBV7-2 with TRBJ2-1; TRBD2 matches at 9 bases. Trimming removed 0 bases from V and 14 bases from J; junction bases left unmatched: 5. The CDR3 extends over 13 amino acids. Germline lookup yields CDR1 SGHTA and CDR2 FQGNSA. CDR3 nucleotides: TGTGCCAGCAGCTTAGCGGGGTCTAGCGGGGAGTTCTTC. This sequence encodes CASSLAGSSGEFF. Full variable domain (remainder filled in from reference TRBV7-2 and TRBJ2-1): GAGVSQSPSNKVTEKGKDVELRCDPISGHTALYWYRQSLGQGLEFLIYFQGNSAPDKSGLPSDRFSAERTGGSVSTLTIQRTQQEDSAVYLCASSLAGSSGEFFGPGTRLTVL.

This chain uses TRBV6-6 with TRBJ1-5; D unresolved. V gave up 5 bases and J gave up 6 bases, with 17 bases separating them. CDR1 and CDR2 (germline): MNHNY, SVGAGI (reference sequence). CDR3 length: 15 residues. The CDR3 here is CASSTSVSRGQPQHF. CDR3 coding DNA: TGTGCCAGCAGTACCTCCGTCTCGCGGGGTCAGCCCCAGCATTTT.

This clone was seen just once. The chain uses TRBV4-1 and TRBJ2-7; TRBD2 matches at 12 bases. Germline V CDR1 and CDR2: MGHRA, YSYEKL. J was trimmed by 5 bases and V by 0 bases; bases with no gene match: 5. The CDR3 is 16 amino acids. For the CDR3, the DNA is TGCGCCAGCAGCCAAGAAAGGAGGACTAGCGGGAACGAGCAGTACTTC. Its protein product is CASSQERRTSGNEQYF.

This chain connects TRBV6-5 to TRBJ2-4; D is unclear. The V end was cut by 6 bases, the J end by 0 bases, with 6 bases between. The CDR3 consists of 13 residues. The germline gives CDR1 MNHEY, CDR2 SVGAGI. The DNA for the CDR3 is TGTGCCAGCAGACAGCTAGCCAAAAACATTCAGTACTTC. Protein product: CASRQLAKNIQYF.